This T cell receptor beta chain came from a study of T cell responses to AZD1222 COVID-19 vaccine. CDR1 is MRHNA and CDR2 is SNTAGT in the germline V gene. Trimming removed 2 bases at V and 0 bases at J, with 11 bases between. This CDR3 comprises 16 residues. Repertoires were generated with immunoSEQ multiplex PCR, while TCRdb's copy carries only in-frame clones and drops some. This sample has under 110,000 clones, with roughly 84% found just once. The receptor was derived from an adult in good health. This material consisted of peripheral blood, taken on day 0 of AZD1222 vaccination. The rearrangement joins TRBV6-4 to TRBJ1-5, with D tentatively TRBD1 (5 bases). As DNA, the CDR3 is TGTGCCAGCAGTGACAAGCAGGGACCTAGCAATCAGCCCCAGCATTTT. Protein: CASSDKQGPSNQPQHF.